This T cell receptor (beta chain) was profiled in a study of cytomegalovirus exposure and HLA in healthy donors. In the study overall: Findings of an earlier analysis included roughly 110 million unique TCR beta sequences from roughly 200 million T cells. The study, taken as a whole, reports: In a later analysis, 16,951 TCR beta sequences were associated with HLA alleles at 0.05 false discovery rate. Available immune exposure information was restricted to CMV serostatus only. HLA-A and HLA-B allele assignments for most subjects were reportedly predicted accurately using TCR beta sequences.

The V gene end was trimmed by 2 bases and the J gene end by 1 base; junction bases not matched to a gene: 7. Germline V CDR1 and CDR2: SGDLS, YYNGEE. The CDR3 spans 17 residues. Primers included in the PCR were 60 Vbeta and 13 Jbeta primers. Measured with immunoSEQ multiplex PCR; TCRdb has only the in-frame clones, and not every one. The sample includes more than 100,000 clones, approximately 75% of them seen just once. This clone appeared a few times. Its antigen is not known. Sequencing used PBMCs. The chain carries TRBV9 and TRBJ2-3, with 10 nucleotides matching TRBD2. The TCR sequence derives from a male donor in good health and CMV-seronegative. The CDR3 DNA is TGTGCCAGCAGCGTCAGCGGGGGGGGAGCGGGCACAGATACGCAGTATTTT. Protein product: CASSVSGGGAGTDTQYF.